The 15 T cell receptor beta chains reported below all come from one sample, sequenced in a study of cytomegalovirus exposure and HLA in healthy donors. PCR amplification relied on 60 Vbeta primers (plus 13 Jbeta primers). Clones were read by immunoSEQ multiplex PCR, and TCRdb kept only the in-frame ones, dropping some. Recorded for this sample: approximately 140,000 clones. Material: PBMCs. The receptors here all came from a man aged 40-55 years in good health and CMV-seronegative.

The chain couples TRBV6-6 to TRBJ2-2; D is unclear. V was clipped by 6 bases and J by 5 bases, with 10 bases between them. The CDR3 has 13 residues. In germline, CDR1 is MNHNY, CDR2 SVGAGI (reference sequence). This chain's CDR3 is CASSGTETGELFF. For the CDR3, the DNA is TGTGCCAGCAGCGGAACAGAAACCGGGGAGCTGTTTTTT.

The chain uses TRBV7-2 and TRBJ2-7; 9 bases are shared with TRBD1. CDR3 size: 17 residues. V shed 5 bases, J shed 0 bases, and the junction held 11 bases outside the gene matches. CDR1 is SGHTA, CDR2 FQGNSA, per germline. CDR3: CASSPHPRGQGSYEQYF. CDR3 nucleotides: TGTGCCAGCAGCCCCCACCCTCGGGGACAGGGCTCCTACGAGCAGTACTTC. The full variable domain, completed using reference TRBV7-2 and TRBJ2-7, is GAGVSQSPSNKVTEKGKDVELRCDPISGHTALYWYRQSLGQGLEFLIYFQGNSAPDKSGLPSDRFSAERTGGSVSTLTIQRTQQEDSAVYLCASSPHPRGQGSYEQYFGPGTRLTVT.

This chain connects TRBV5-1 to TRBJ1-1, with 7 positions matching TRBD1. The CDR3 is 13 amino acids. Germline V CDR1 and CDR2: SGHRS, YFSETQ. V trimming: 2 bases; J trimming: 3 bases; junction bases outside the gene matches: 1. CDR3: CASSFQGDTEAFF. The CDR3 DNA follows: TGCGCCAGCAGCTTCCAGGGGGACACTGAAGCTTTCTTT. The variable domain in full, completed from reference TRBV5-1 and TRBJ1-1, reads KAGVTQTPRYLIKTRGQQVTLSCSPISGHRSVSWYQQTPGQGLQFLFEYFSETQRNKGNFPGRFSGRQFSNSRSEMNVSTLELGDSALYLCASSFQGDTEAFFGQGTRLTVV.

The CDR3 reads CASSAGSGLTTGELFF. Here the CDR3 DNA reads TGTGCCAGCAGCGCTGGGTCAGGGTTGACCACCGGGGAGCTGTTTTTT. V usage is TRBV9 and J usage is TRBJ2-2, with a possible D match to TRBD1 (5 bases). The CDR3 loop spans 16 amino acids. The germline V gene has CDR1 SGDLS and CDR2 YYNGEE. Trimming took 3 bases from V and 4 from J, leaving 16 bases between them.

This chain links TRBV6-5 with TRBJ2-7, with TRBD1 as a possible D gene (6 bases). This CDR3 is built from 14 residues. V was pared by 2 bases and J by 2 bases, with 10 bases between. Germline lookup yields CDR1 MNHEY and CDR2 SVGAGI. The CDR3 sequence: CASSYQTGAYEQYF. DNA for the CDR3: TGTGCCAGCAGTTACCAGACAGGCGCCTACGAGCAGTACTTC.

The chain is built from TRBV4-2 and TRBJ1-2, with 11 bases matching TRBD1. The ends lost 3 bases at V and 4 bases at J; junction bases unmatched: 7. This CDR3 is built from 16 residues. Germline V lookup: CDR1 LGHNA, CDR2 YNFKEQ. In DNA, the CDR3 is TGTGCCAGCAGCCAGACGGGACAGGGGGAGTCCTATGGCTACACCTTC. This translates into CASSQTGQGESYGYTF.

With respect to this clone: Compared with germline, one end of the junction differs, possibly owing to a read error. V gene TRBV6-1 combines with J gene TRBJ2-5, with 10 bases matching TRBD2. The CDR3 runs 13 residues. The germline V gene encodes CDR1 MNHNS and CDR2 SASEGT. The CDR3: CASSENVLAGDHF. Written as DNA, the CDR3 is TGTGCCAGCAGTGAAAACGTGCTAGCGGGGGACCACTTC.

Here the CDR3 reads CATSIRTGGGYTF. The DNA for the CDR3 is TGTGCCACCAGCATAAGGACAGGGGGCGGCTACACCTTC. V and J are TRBV15 and TRBJ1-2; TRBD1 aligns across 11 bases. From germline, CDR1 is LNHNV and CDR2 YYDKDF (reference sequence). This CDR3 contains 13 residues. After removal of 4 bases from V and 8 bases from J, the junction contained 3 bases not matched to a gene.

This chain links TRBV28 with TRBJ1-2; possibly TRBD1 for D (6 bases). CDR3 size: 13 residues. Germline lookup yields CDR1 MDHEN and CDR2 SYDVKM. Trimming pared 3 bases from V and 4 bases from J, leaving 9 bases between. Here the CDR3 reads CASSFAQGYGYTF. CDR3 coding DNA: TGTGCCAGCAGTTTTGCACAGGGCTATGGCTACACCTTC.

The chain couples TRBV10-1 to TRBJ2-7, with 7 bases that match TRBD1. CDR1 is WNHNN, CDR2 SYGVQD, per germline (reference sequence). Trimming cost V 2 bases and J 2 bases; bases outside gene matches: 3. The CDR3 sequence is 14 residues long. CDR3 sequence reads: CASSENGTAYEQYF. The CDR3 nucleotides are TGCGCCAGCAGTGAGAACGGGACAGCCTACGAGCAGTACTTC.

In DNA, the CDR3 is TGTGCCAGCAGTTCCTATCTTGGGACAGGGGTGGGCAATGAGCAGTTCTTC. Encoded protein: CASSSYLGTGVGNEQFF. The gene calls are TRBV28 and TRBJ2-1, with TRBD1 matching over 10 bases. This CDR3 comprises 17 residues. Trimming cost V 4 bases and J 6 bases; bases outside gene matches: 12. CDR1 is MDHEN and CDR2 is SYDVKM in the germline V gene.

The rearrangement uses TRBV18 and TRBJ1-1; the match to TRBD1 covers 9 bases. V was clipped by 1 base and J by 6 bases; unmatched bases: 9. The CDR3 runs to 16 residues. The germline V gene has CDR1 KGHSH and CDR2 LQKENI. The CDR3 coding sequence is TGTGCCAGCTCACCACTTACAGGGGGCTTCTTTTCTGAAGCTTTCTTT. Amino acid sequence: CASSPLTGGFFSEAFF.

The rearrangement uses TRBV28 and TRBJ2-3; D may be TRBD2 (6 bases). V was clipped by 2 bases and J by 3 bases, with 9 bases between them. The V gene's germline CDR1 is MDHEN and CDR2 SYDVKM. The CDR3 runs 14 residues. The CDR3 DNA reads TGTGCCAGCAGTTTAGGTGGGGGGACAGATACGCAGTATTTT. The encoded protein is CASSLGGGTDTQYF. Combining the CDR3 with reference TRBV28 and TRBJ2-3 gives the whole variable domain DVKVTQSSRYLVKRTGEKVFLECVQDMDHENMFWYRQDPGLGLRLIYFSYDVKMKEKGDIPEGYSVSREKKERFSLILESASTNQTSMYLCASSLGGGTDTQYFGPGTRLTVL.

The chain combines TRBV10-3 with TRBJ1-5; unclear D gene. The V gene's germline CDR1 is ENHRY and CDR2 SYGVKD. The CDR3 contains 15 residues. V was shortened by 1 base and J by 5 bases, with 12 bases between the two germline ends. The CDR3: CAISEFGTPDQPQHF. The CDR3 DNA is TGTGCCATCAGTGAGTTTGGTACACCTGATCAGCCCCAGCATTTT.

The J gene is TRBJ2-5, the V gene TRBV29-1, with 8 positions matching TRBD1. The CDR3 loop spans 12 amino acids. Germline loops: CDR1 SQVTM, CDR2 ANQGSEA. V shed 6 bases, J shed 8 bases, and the junction held 8 bases outside the gene matches. The CDR3 DNA sequence: TGCAGCGTAGACCCGGGACAGGATACCCAGTACTTC. Translating gives CSVDPGQDTQYF.